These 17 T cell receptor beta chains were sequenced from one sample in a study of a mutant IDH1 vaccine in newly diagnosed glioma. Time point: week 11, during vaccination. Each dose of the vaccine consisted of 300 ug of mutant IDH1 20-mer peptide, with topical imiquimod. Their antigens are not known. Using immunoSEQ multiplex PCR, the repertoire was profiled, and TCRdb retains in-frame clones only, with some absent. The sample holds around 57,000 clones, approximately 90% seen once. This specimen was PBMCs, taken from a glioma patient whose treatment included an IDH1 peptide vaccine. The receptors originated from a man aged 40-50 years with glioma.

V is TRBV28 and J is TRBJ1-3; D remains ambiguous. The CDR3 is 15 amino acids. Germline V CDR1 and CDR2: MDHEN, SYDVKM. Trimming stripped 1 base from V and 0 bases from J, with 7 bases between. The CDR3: CASSLYGASGNTIYF. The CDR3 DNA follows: TGTGCCAGCAGTTTATATGGAGCCTCTGGAAACACCATATATTTT.

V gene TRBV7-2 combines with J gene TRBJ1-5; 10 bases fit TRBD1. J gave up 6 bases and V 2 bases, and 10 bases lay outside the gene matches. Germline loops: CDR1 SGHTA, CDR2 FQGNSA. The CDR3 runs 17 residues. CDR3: CASSLRYSGQGFQPQHF. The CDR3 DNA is TGTGCCAGCAGCTTACGTTATTCGGGACAGGGGTTTCAGCCCCAGCATTTT.

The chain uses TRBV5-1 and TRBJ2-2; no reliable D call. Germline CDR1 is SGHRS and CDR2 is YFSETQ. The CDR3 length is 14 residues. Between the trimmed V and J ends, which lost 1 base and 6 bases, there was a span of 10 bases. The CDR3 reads CASSLRAVPGELFF. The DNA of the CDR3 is TGCGCCAGCAGCTTGAGGGCAGTTCCCGGGGAGCTGTTTTTT.

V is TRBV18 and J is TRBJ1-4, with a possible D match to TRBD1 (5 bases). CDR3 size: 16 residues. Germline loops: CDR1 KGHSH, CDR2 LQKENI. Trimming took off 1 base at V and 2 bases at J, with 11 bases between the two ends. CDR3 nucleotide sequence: TGTGCCAGCTCACCACTAGGTGGGGACACTAATGAAAAACTGTTTTTT. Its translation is CASSPLGGDTNEKLFF.

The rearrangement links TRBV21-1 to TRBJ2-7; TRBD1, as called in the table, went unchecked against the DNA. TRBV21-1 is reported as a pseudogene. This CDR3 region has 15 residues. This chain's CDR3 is CASSTEGQGSYEQYF. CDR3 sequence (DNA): TGTGCCAGCAGCACCGAGGGACAGGGCTCCTACGAGCAGTACTTC.

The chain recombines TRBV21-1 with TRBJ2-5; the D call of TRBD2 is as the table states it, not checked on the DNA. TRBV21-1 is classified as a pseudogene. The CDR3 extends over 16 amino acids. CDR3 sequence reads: CASSKLSGSKGETQYF. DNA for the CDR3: TGTGCCAGCAGCAAGTTGTCGGGGTCCAAGGGAGAGACCCAGTACTTC.

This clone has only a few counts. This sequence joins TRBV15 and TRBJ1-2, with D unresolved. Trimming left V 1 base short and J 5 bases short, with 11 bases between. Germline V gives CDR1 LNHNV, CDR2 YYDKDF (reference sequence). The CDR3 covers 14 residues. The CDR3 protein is CATSRGEQRYGYTF. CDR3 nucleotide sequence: TGTGCCACCAGCAGAGGGGAACAGAGATATGGCTACACCTTC.

CDR3 amino acids: CASTRTGTGTDTQYF. The CDR3, as DNA: TGTGCCAGCACCCGTACCGGGACAGGAACAGATACGCAGTATTTT. The rearrangement joins TRBV7-9 to TRBJ2-3; 8 nucleotides agree with TRBD1. The CDR3 is 15 amino acids. The V segment lost 7 bases and the J segment 3 bases; nucleotides outside the gene matches: 9. The germline V gene encodes CDR1 SEHNR and CDR2 FQNEAQ (reference sequence).

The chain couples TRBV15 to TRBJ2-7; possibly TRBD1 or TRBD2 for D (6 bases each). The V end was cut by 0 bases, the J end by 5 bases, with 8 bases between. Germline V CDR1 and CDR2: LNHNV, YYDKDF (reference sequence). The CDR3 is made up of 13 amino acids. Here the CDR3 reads CATSRDGGDEQYF. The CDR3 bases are TGTGCCACCAGCAGAGACGGGGGCGACGAGCAGTACTTC.

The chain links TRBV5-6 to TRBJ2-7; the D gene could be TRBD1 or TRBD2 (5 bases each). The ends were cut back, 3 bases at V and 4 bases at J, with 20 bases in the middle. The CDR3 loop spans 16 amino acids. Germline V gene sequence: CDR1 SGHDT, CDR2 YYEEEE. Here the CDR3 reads CASSSPSVGEIYEQYV. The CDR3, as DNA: TGTGCCAGCAGCTCGCCCTCGGTGGGGGAGATTTACGAGCAGTACGTC.

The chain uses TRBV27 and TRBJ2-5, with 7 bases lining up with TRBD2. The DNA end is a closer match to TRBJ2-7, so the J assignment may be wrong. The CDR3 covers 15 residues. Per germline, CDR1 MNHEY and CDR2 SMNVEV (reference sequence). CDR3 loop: CASRPAGASGYEQYF. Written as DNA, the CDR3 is TGTGCCAGCAGACCCGCCGGGGCTAGCGGCTACGAGCAGTACTTC.

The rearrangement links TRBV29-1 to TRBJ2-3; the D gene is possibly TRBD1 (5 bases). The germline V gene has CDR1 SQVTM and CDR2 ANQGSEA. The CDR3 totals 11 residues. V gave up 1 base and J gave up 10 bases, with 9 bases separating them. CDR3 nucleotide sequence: TGCAGCGTTGAAGCAGGGTCATCGCAGTATTTT. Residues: CSVEAGSSQYF.

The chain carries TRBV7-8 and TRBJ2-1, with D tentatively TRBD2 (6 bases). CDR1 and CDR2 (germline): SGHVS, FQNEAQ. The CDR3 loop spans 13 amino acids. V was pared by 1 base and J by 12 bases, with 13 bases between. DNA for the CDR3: TGTGCCAGCAGCTTAGAGGAGGGTCGGCGGCAGTTCTTC. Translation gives CASSLEEGRRQFF.

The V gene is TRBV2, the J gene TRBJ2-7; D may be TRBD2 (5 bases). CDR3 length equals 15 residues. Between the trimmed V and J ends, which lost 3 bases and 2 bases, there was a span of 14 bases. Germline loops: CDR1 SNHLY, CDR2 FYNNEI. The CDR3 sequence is CASSERAEAPYEQYF. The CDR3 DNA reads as TGTGCCAGCAGTGAGCGGGCGGAGGCCCCCTACGAGCAGTACTTC. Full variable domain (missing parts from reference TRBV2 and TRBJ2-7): EPEVTQTPSHQVTQMGQEVILRCVPISNHLYFYWYRQILGQKVEFLVSFYNNEISEKSEIFDDQFSVERPDGSNFTLKIRSTKLEDSAMYFCASSERAEAPYEQYFGPGTRLTVT.

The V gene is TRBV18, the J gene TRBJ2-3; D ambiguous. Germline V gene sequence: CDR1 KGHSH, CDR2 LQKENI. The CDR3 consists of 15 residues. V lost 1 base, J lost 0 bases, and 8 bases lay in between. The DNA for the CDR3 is TGTGCCAGCTCACCACTGGCAGGAAGCACAGATACGCAGTATTTT. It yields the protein CASSPLAGSTDTQYF.

The CDR3 is CASSTVGLAGTDTQYF. Here the CDR3 DNA reads TGTGCCAGCAGTACAGTCGGACTAGCGGGCACAGATACGCAGTATTTT. This rearrangement joins TRBV27 to TRBJ2-3; 10 nucleotides line up with TRBD2. This CDR3 is 16 amino acids long. J lost 1 base, V lost 5 bases, and 6 bases had no gene match. From germline, CDR1 is MNHEY and CDR2 SMNVEV (reference sequence).

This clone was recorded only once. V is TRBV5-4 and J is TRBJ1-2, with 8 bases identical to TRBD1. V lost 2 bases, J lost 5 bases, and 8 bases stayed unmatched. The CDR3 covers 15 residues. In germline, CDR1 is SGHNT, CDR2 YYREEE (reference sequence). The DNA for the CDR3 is TGTGCCAGCAGCTTAGGTCAGGGGGCAAGGTATGGCTACACCTTC. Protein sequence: CASSLGQGARYGYTF.